The 8 T cell receptor beta chains reported below all come from one sample, sequenced in a study of T cells in tuberculosis (dated by TCRdb to 2016 to 2018). Receptors were amplified or captured by the immunoSEQ multiplex PCR assay. TCRdb mirrors the immuneACCESS table, restricted to in-frame sequences. Some clones are absent from its copies; in checked studies, under half trace to an unresolved V gene, and the reason for the others is unknown. The sample contains fewer than 40,000 clones, approximately 94% of them found a single time. The top ten hold about 8% of the sample. The sample comprised PBMCs. The source of these receptors is a donor between 10 and 29 years old with latent tuberculosis or without tuberculosis infection.

V and J are TRBV4-2 and TRBJ2-2, with 11 bases that match TRBD2. Trimming at V came to 5 bases and at J to 0 bases, leaving 2 bases not matched to a gene. This CDR3 comprises 16 residues. CDR1 is LGHNA and CDR2 is YNFKEQ in the germline V gene. The CDR3 here is CASSWGLAANTGELFF. CDR3 bases: TGTGCCAGCAGCTGGGGACTAGCGGCGAACACCGGGGAGCTGTTTTTT.

The chain links TRBV6-5 to TRBJ1-5, with D unresolved. Germline V gene data show CDR1 as MNHEY and CDR2 as SVGAGI. V gave up 4 bases and J gave up 5 bases, with 9 bases separating them. This CDR3 is built from 13 residues. The CDR3 here is CASSSVNYQPQHF. The CDR3 DNA is TGTGCCAGCAGTTCCGTCAACTATCAGCCCCAGCATTTT.

The V call is TRBV6-5, the J call TRBJ2-7; a possible D gene is TRBD2 (6 bases). V was pared by 5 bases and J by 5 bases, with 13 bases between. The germline V gene encodes CDR1 MNHEY and CDR2 SVGAGI. The CDR3 runs 13 residues. The chain's CDR3 is CASSRSGGHEQYF. The CDR3 bases are TGTGCCAGCAGTCGCTCCGGAGGGCACGAGCAGTACTTC.

Details on this clone: This sample includes further DNA sequences coding for the same CDR3. J is TRBJ2-1 and V is TRBV5-4; 7 nucleotides align to TRBD1. The germline V gene has CDR1 SGHNT and CDR2 YYREEE (reference sequence). Trimming removed 2 bases from V and 9 bases from J; junction bases left unmatched: 5. The CDR3 has 13 residues. The CDR3 DNA is TGTGCCAGCAGCTTCGACAGGGTCGGTGAGCAGTTCTTC. It codes for CASSFDRVGEQFF.

In this sample, this clone turned up once. This rearrangement joins TRBV7-2 to TRBJ2-1; D is perhaps TRBD2 (6 bases). Trimming removed 7 bases at V and 5 bases at J, with 21 bases between. This CDR3 region has 16 residues. Per germline, CDR1 SGHTA and CDR2 FQGNSA. CDR3 sequence (DNA): TGTGCCAGCACCCCTCAGGGAGGAAACGTCCACAATGAGCAGTTCTTC. Its translation is CASTPQGGNVHNEQFF.

The V gene is TRBV11-3, the J gene TRBJ2-2; 7 bases line up with TRBD1. Germline V CDR1 and CDR2: SGHNT, YENEEA. Germline trimming cut 5 bases from V and 0 bases from J; bases unmatched to any gene: 9. The length of the CDR3 is 17 residues. The CDR3 loop reads CASSTRYGTANTGELFF. Here the CDR3 DNA reads TGTGCCAGCAGCACACGTTACGGGACAGCGAACACCGGGGAGCTGTTTTTT.

The rearrangement links TRBV9 to TRBJ1-1, with D possibly being TRBD1 (5 bases). This CDR3 is built from 15 residues. The germline V gene encodes CDR1 SGDLS and CDR2 YYNGEE. V lost 2 bases, J lost 3 bases, and 14 bases lay in between. The CDR3 region is CASSVRTMADTEAFF. CDR3 sequence (DNA): TGTGCCAGCAGCGTCCGGACAATGGCGGACACTGAAGCTTTCTTT.

This clone was seen a few times. The chain has TRBV4-2 and TRBJ2-2; TRBD2 agrees at 11 bases. CDR3 length: 16 residues. Germline V CDR1 and CDR2: LGHNA, YNFKEQ. V lost 5 bases to trimming and J lost 1 base; unmatched junction nucleotides: 3. The CDR3 DNA reads as TGTGCCAGCAGCGATAGCGGGAGGGAGAACACCGGGGAGCTGTTTTTT. Amino acid sequence: CASSDSGRENTGELFF.